Shown below are 23 T cell receptor beta chains from a single sample sequenced in a study of cytomegalovirus exposure and HLA in healthy donors. PCR involved 60 Vbeta and 13 Jbeta primers. The repertoire was sequenced with immunoSEQ multiplex PCR; TCRdb's copy has only in-frame clones and lacks some. The sample has about 120,000 clones; around 86% are singletons. What was sequenced was PBMCs. These TCRs come from a woman aged 40 to 49 in good health and CMV-seronegative.

There are a few counts of this clone. V and J are TRBV5-6 and TRBJ1-1, with 7 bases lining up with TRBD1. The germline gives CDR1 SGHDT, CDR2 YYEEEE. The trim removed 0 bases at V and 0 bases at J, leaving 5 bases unmatched. The CDR3 consists of 16 residues. CDR3 sequence (DNA): TGTGCCAGCAGCTTGGAACTGGGACAGTTGAACACTGAAGCTTTCTTT. This translates into CASSLELGQLNTEAFF.

As concerns this clone: One end of the junction fails to match germline, which may point to a read error. V is TRBV7-9 and J is TRBJ1-2, with 8 bases that match TRBD1. The length of the CDR3 is 15 residues. CDR1 is SEHNR and CDR2 is FQNEAQ in the germline V gene (reference sequence). CDR3 DNA sequence: TGTTCCAGCAGCTTCACGGACAGGGATCCCTATGGCTACACCTTC. It is translated as CSSSFTDRDPYGYTF. Full variable domain (remainder filled in from reference TRBV7-9 and TRBJ1-2): DTGVSQNPRHKITKRGQNVTFRCDPISEHNRLYWYRQTLGQGPEFLTYFQNEAQLEKSRLLSDRFSAERPKGSFSTLEIQRTEQGDSAMYLCSSSFTDRDPYGYTFGSGTRLTVV.

V usage is TRBV29-1 and J usage is TRBJ2-7; TRBD1 agrees at 7 bases. Germline V gene sequence: CDR1 SQVTM, CDR2 ANQGSEA. The CDR3 is made up of 14 amino acids. Trimming removed 6 bases from V and 4 bases from J; junction bases left unmatched: 12. As DNA, the CDR3 is TGCAGCGTGTGCTCAACAGGGGAAAAATACGAGCAGTACTTC. Its protein is CSVCSTGEKYEQYF.

The chain recombines TRBV7-9 with TRBJ2-5; weak D call: TRBD2 (6 bases). Trimming removed 4 bases at V and 4 bases at J, with 13 bases between. Germline V gives CDR1 SEHNR, CDR2 FQNEAQ (reference sequence). There are 14 residues in the CDR3. The CDR3 nucleotides are TGTGCCAGCAGCTCAGACCCGCGGGGAGAGACCCAGTACTTC. Residues: CASSSDPRGETQYF.

The J gene is TRBJ2-2, the V gene TRBV9, with TRBD1 matching over 9 bases. CDR3 length: 16 amino acids. Germline CDR1 reads SGDLS; CDR2 reads YYNGEE. The J segment lost 4 bases and the V segment lost 0 bases, leaving 4 bases of the junction unmatched. This CDR3 reads CASSVADRGTTGELFF. The CDR3 DNA follows: TGTGCCAGCAGCGTAGCCGACAGGGGGACCACCGGGGAGCTGTTTTTT. Using reference TRBV9 and TRBJ2-2 for the parts outside the CDR3, the full variable domain is DSGVTQTPKHLITATGQRVTLRCSPRSGDLSVYWYQQSLDQGLQFLIQYYNGEERAKGNILERFSAQQFPDLHSELNLSSLELGDSALYFCASSVADRGTTGELFFGEGSRLTVL.

The chain links TRBV7-2 to TRBJ2-7; D is possibly TRBD1 (6 bases). The germline V gene encodes CDR1 SGHTA and CDR2 FQGNSA. V was trimmed by 1 base and J by 6 bases, leaving 19 bases between them. The length of the CDR3 is 16 residues. CDR3 bases: TGTGCCAGCAGCTTAGGTCGTCTTTCAGCAGGGGCCGAGCAGTACTTC. Translated: CASSLGRLSAGAEQYF.

This clone has a single count. V and J are TRBV28 and TRBJ1-3; 8 bases match TRBD1. In germline, CDR1 is MDHEN, CDR2 SYDVKM. The CDR3 length is 14 residues. With V trimmed by 8 bases and J by 4 bases, 7 bases remained unmatched. The CDR3, as DNA: TGTGCCAGCTCTCAGGGGGCGCGAGGAAACACCATATATTTT. This sequence encodes CASSQGARGNTIYF.

This sequence joins TRBV14 and TRBJ2-2; no definite D call. Germline values: CDR1 SGHDN, CDR2 FVKESK. The CDR3 runs 16 residues. The germline V and J ends were trimmed by 3 bases and 1 base, with 12 bases remaining between them. CDR3 sequence: CASSHLSIQNTGELFF. CDR3 nucleotides: TGTGCCAGCAGCCACCTGAGCATTCAGAACACCGGGGAGCTGTTTTTT.

The chain employs TRBV7-3 and TRBJ2-1; possible D gene TRBD2, 5 bases. This CDR3 is built from 15 residues. Germline V gene data show CDR1 as SGHTA and CDR2 as FQGTGA. Trimming removed 4 bases at V and 8 bases at J, with 18 bases between. CDR3 sequence reads: CASSYGTAPGDEQFF. Written as DNA, the CDR3 is TGTGCCAGCAGCTATGGCACGGCCCCCGGGGATGAGCAGTTCTTC.

This rearrangement joins TRBV10-2 to TRBJ1-1, with 7 positions matching TRBD1. V lost 3 bases and J lost 9; bases outside the gene matches: 10. Germline-derived CDR1 and CDR2 are WSHSY and SAAADI. This CDR3 contains 14 residues. CDR3 protein: CASSERQGVRKAFF. The CDR3 region has the DNA TGCGCCAGCAGTGAAAGACAGGGAGTCCGAAAAGCTTTCTTT.

V gene TRBV19 combines with J gene TRBJ1-1, with 8 bases identical to TRBD1. The CDR3 totals 14 residues. V lost 3 bases to trimming and J lost 4 bases; unmatched junction nucleotides: 4. CDR1 and CDR2 (germline): LNHDA, SQIVND (reference sequence). CDR3 sequence: CASSILDRVTEAFF. The CDR3 DNA reads TGTGCCAGTAGTATCTTGGACAGGGTCACTGAAGCTTTCTTT.

The chain links TRBV27 to TRBJ2-1, with D tentatively TRBD2 (7 bases). This CDR3 has 16 amino acids. Looked up from germline, CDR1 is MNHEY and CDR2 is SMNVEV (reference sequence). V was cut by 7 bases and J by 2 bases, with 18 bases left in between. CDR3 sequence: CASNLEGGRAYNEQFF. CDR3 coding DNA: TGTGCCAGCAACCTGGAGGGGGGGCGCGCCTACAATGAGCAGTTCTTC.

The V call is TRBV9, the J call TRBJ2-7, with a weak D call TRBD2 (7 bases). V was trimmed by 4 bases and J by 5 bases, leaving 13 bases between them. The CDR3 contains 13 residues. The germline V gene has CDR1 SGDLS and CDR2 YYNGEE. DNA of the CDR3: TGTGCCAGCAGCCCGGAGGGGGGGGACGAGCAGTACTTC. Its protein product is CASSPEGGDEQYF. Full variable domain (rest looked up from reference TRBV9 and TRBJ2-7): DSGVTQTPKHLITATGQRVTLRCSPRSGDLSVYWYQQSLDQGLQFLIQYYNGEERAKGNILERFSAQQFPDLHSELNLSSLELGDSALYFCASSPEGGDEQYFGPGTRLTVT.

The rearrangement links TRBV27 to TRBJ1-1; 7 nucleotides align to TRBD1. This CDR3 contains 19 residues. The germline V gene encodes CDR1 MNHEY and CDR2 SMNVEV (reference sequence). With V trimmed by 2 bases and J by 5 bases, 20 bases remained unmatched. CDR3 in DNA: TGTGCCAGCAGTTTAGCCCCCAGGTACGAACAGGGGCCGTGGACTGAAGCTTTCTTT. Protein product: CASSLAPRYEQGPWTEAFF.

The chain employs TRBV7-8 and TRBJ2-7, with D possibly being TRBD2 (6 bases). Trimming pared 5 bases from V and 0 bases from J, leaving 17 bases between. The length of the CDR3 is 16 residues. In germline, CDR1 is SGHVS, CDR2 FQNEAQ. CDR3 residues: CASSQRAGLSSYEQYF. The CDR3, as DNA: TGTGCCAGCAGCCAGAGGGCGGGGCTAAGCTCCTACGAGCAGTACTTC.

The gene calls are TRBV28 and TRBJ2-1, with D possibly matching TRBD2 (6 bases). The CDR3 runs 12 residues. V lost 2 bases and J 9 bases, leaving 8 bases between the germline ends. Germline CDR1 and CDR2: MDHEN and SYDVKM. CDR3 loop: CASSLGEAEQFF. The CDR3 DNA follows: TGTGCCAGCAGTTTAGGGGAGGCTGAGCAGTTCTTC.

The chain links TRBV7-8 to TRBJ1-2; no clear D. CDR3 length: 13 amino acids. V gave up 4 bases and J gave up 2 bases, with 8 bases separating them. Per the germline V gene, CDR1 is SGHVS and CDR2 is FQNEAQ. The CDR3 DNA sequence: TGTGCCAGCAGCTCTGGCTGGAACTATGGCTACACCTTC. This sequence encodes CASSSGWNYGYTF. The complete variable domain, with remaining parts taken from reference TRBV7-8 and TRBJ1-2, reads GAGVSQSPRYKVAKRGQDVALRCDPISGHVSLFWYQQALGQGPEFLTYFQNEAQLDKSGLPSDRFFAERPEGSVSTLKIQRTQQEDSAVYLCASSSGWNYGYTFGSGTRLTVV.

V is TRBV9 and J is TRBJ2-5; 10 nucleotides match TRBD2. With 3 bases clipped from V and 5 bases from J, the junction kept 1 base outside the gene matches. The CDR3 runs 13 residues. Germline V lookup: CDR1 SGDLS, CDR2 YYNGEE. The CDR3 protein is CASSDSGRETQYF. The CDR3 region has the DNA TGTGCCAGCAGCGATAGCGGGAGGGAGACCCAGTACTTC.

This chain links TRBV30 with TRBJ1-4; unclear D gene. The V gene's germline CDR1 is GTSNPN and CDR2 SVGIG (reference sequence). This CDR3 has 16 residues. V lost 0 bases to trimming and J lost 0 bases, with 11 bases between them. The CDR3 region is CAWSVPAQATNEKLFF. The CDR3 DNA reads as TGTGCCTGGAGTGTACCAGCCCAGGCAACTAATGAAAAACTGTTTTTT.

The count of this clone is one. The chain uses TRBV2 and TRBJ2-7; TRBD2 matches at 10 bases. Germline lookup yields CDR1 SNHLY and CDR2 FYNNEI. The CDR3 totals 15 residues. J gave up 2 bases and V 6 bases, and 7 bases lay outside the gene matches. The CDR3 region is CASRGAGGAPYEQYF. The DNA of the CDR3 is TGTGCCAGCAGGGGAGCGGGAGGGGCCCCCTACGAGCAGTACTTC.

This chain connects TRBV27 to TRBJ1-2, with D possibly TRBD1 on 6 matching bases. V lost 9 bases, J lost 4 bases, and 12 bases lay in between. The germline V gene has CDR1 MNHEY and CDR2 SMNVEV (reference sequence). This CDR3 has 12 amino acids. The DNA for the CDR3 is TGTGCCAGAGTACAGGGTTCCTATGGCTACACCTTC. Its protein is CARVQGSYGYTF.

This chain uses TRBV6-1 with TRBJ2-7, with 8 nucleotides matching TRBD1. This CDR3 is 13 amino acids long. V lost 5 bases and J lost 6; bases outside the gene matches: 6. Germline V lookup: CDR1 MNHNS, CDR2 SASEGT. The CDR3 DNA follows: TGTGCCAGCAGTTCGGACAGGGCAGTCGAGCAGTACTTC. Translation gives CASSSDRAVEQYF.

The chain couples TRBV27 to TRBJ2-1; D gene unclear. Germline V CDR1 and CDR2: MNHEY, SMNVEV (reference sequence). The CDR3 contains 14 residues. V lost 3 bases, J lost 8 bases, and 14 bases lay in between. CDR3 sequence (DNA): TGTGCCAGCAGTTTTCACCCTGCGGCTGATGAGCAGTTCTTC. This gives the protein CASSFHPAADEQFF.